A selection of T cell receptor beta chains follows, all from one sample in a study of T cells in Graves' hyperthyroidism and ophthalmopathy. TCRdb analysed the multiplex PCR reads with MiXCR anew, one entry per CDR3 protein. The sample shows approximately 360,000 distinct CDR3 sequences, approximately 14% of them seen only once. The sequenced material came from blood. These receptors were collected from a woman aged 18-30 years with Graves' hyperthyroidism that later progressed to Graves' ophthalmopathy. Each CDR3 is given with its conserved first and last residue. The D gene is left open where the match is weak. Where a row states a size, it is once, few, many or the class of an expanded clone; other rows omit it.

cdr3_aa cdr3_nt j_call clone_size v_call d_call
CASSYSAGGSYNEQFF TGTGCCAGCAGTTACTCGGCGGGAGGGTCCTACAATGAGCAGTTCTTC TRBJ2-1 many TRBV6-8 TRBD2
CASSPGPGAYEQYF TGTGCCAGCAGCCCGGGTCCTGGAGCCTACGAGCAGTACTTC TRBJ2-7 few TRBV7-3 .
CANIRDAEAKNIQYF TGCGCCAACATTCGGGACGCGGAGGCCAAAAACATTCAGTACTTC TRBJ2-4 . TRBV5-1 .
CAISDRQGLSNQPQHF TGTGCCATCAGTGATAGACAAGGCCTTAGCAATCAGCCCCAGCATTTT TRBJ1-5 many TRBV10-3 .
CASSLGGWQPQHF TGTGCCAGCAGCTTAGGGGGTTGGCAGCCCCAGCATTTT TRBJ1-5 many TRBV7-6 .
CASSFLGQTGNTIYF TGCGCCAGCAGCTTTCTCGGACAAACAGGAAACACCATATATTTT TRBJ1-3 many TRBV5-1 .
CASSLERLAGVVETQYF TGTGCCAGCAGTTTAGAGCGACTAGCGGGAGTAGTAGAGACCCAGTACTTC TRBJ2-5 few TRBV12-3/TRBV12-4 TRBD2
CASSGDREPGELFF TGTGCCAGCAGCGGGGACAGGGAACCCGGGGAGCTGTTTTTT TRBJ2-2 . TRBV9 TRBD1
CASSLGEALEAFF TGTGCCAGCAGCTTAGGAGAGGCCCTTGAAGCTTTCTTT TRBJ1-1 . TRBV7-9 .
CATPTGVNTGELFF TGTGCCACCCCAACTGGGGTAAACACCGGGGAGCTGTTTTTT TRBJ2-2 few TRBV10-3 .
CASSLNEPGQKSLDTQYF TGTGCCAGCAGCCTAAATGAACCGGGACAGAAGTCACTAGATACGCAGTATTTT TRBJ2-3 . TRBV11-2 TRBD1
CASSAVDGHGYTF TGTGCCAGCAGTGCCGTAGATGGGCATGGCTACACCTTC TRBJ1-2 . TRBV5-5 .
CASSPLRDRGLYEQYF TGTGCCAGCAGCCCGCTAAGGGACAGGGGTCTCTACGAGCAGTACTTC TRBJ2-7 many TRBV3-1 TRBD1
CASSSTSPSYNEQFF TGTGCCAGCAGTTCTACTAGTCCCTCCTACAATGAGCAGTTCTTC TRBJ2-1 many TRBV27 .
CASSPGTGVTEAFF TGTGCCAGCAGCCCCGGGACAGGGGTGACTGAAGCTTTCTTT TRBJ1-1 many TRBV7-3 TRBD1
CASSIGGRRSYNEQFF TGTGCCAGTAGTATAGGAGGGAGGAGGTCCTACAATGAGCAGTTCTTC TRBJ2-1 . TRBV19 .
CSANAARKGNEQFF TGCAGTGCGAATGCAGCGCGTAAAGGGAATGAGCAGTTCTTC TRBJ2-1 many TRBV20-1 .
CASSDRSGASEQYF TGTGCCAGTTCAGACAGGTCAGGGGCTAGCGAGCAGTACTTC TRBJ2-7 few TRBV18 .
CASSFRGQLDNCGYTF TGTGCCAGCAGCTTCCGGGGACAGCTGGATAACTGTGGCTACACCTTC TRBJ1-2 . TRBV5-8 TRBD1
CASSAGQGAPYEQYF TGTGCCAGCAGCGCCGGACAGGGGGCCCCCTACGAGCAGTACTTC TRBJ2-7 few TRBV9 TRBD1
CASSFPRTQGARNQPQHF TGTGCCAGCAGTTTCCCCCGCACTCAGGGGGCGCGAAATCAGCCCCAGCATTTT TRBJ1-5 many TRBV28 TRBD1
CSARVISGRAGTGEQFF TGCAGTGCCAGAGTGATTAGCGGGAGGGCCGGCACCGGGGAGCAGTTTTTT TRBJ2-2 . TRBV20-1 TRBD2
CASSDDRDGHEKLFF TGTGCCAGTAGCGACGACCGGGACGGGCATGAAAAACTGTTTTTT TRBJ1-4 few TRBV19 .
CASSQFREGSDAFF TGTGCCAGCAGCCAATTCCGAGAGGGTTCCGACGCTTTCTTT TRBJ1-1 . TRBV3-1 .
CASSQDRGARAYNEQFF TGTGCCAGCAGCCAAGACAGGGGGGCGAGGGCCTACAATGAGCAGTTCTTC TRBJ2-1 . TRBV3-1 .
CASRDAFSNQPQHF TGTGCCAGCAGGGACGCCTTTAGCAATCAGCCCCAGCATTTT TRBJ1-5 many TRBV6-2/TRBV6-3 .
CASSFRGDKNIQYF TGTGCCAGCAGCTTCCGCGGTGACAAAAACATTCAGTACTTC TRBJ2-4 many TRBV7-2 .
CASDRENTGELFF TGTGCCAGCGACAGAGAGAACACCGGGGAGCTGTTTTTT TRBJ2-2 many TRBV7-8 .
CASGNRDYPYEQYF TGTGCCAGTGGGAACCGGGACTATCCCTACGAGCAGTACTTC TRBJ2-7 . TRBV19 TRBD2
CASSLGAESSPLHF TGTGCCAGCAGCCTCGGGGCAGAATCTTCACCCCTCCACTTT TRBJ1-6 . TRBV7-8 .
CASSLTGGGRLGEQFF TGTGCCAGCAGCTTAACTGGGGGAGGAAGACTGGGTGAGCAGTTCTTC TRBJ2-1 . TRBV7-3 .
CASSEGLEQFF TGTGCCAGCAGTGAGGGACTTGAGCAGTTCTTC TRBJ2-1 many TRBV2 .
CATSRVGDAETQYF TGTGCCACCAGCAGAGTGGGGGATGCAGAGACCCAGTACTTC TRBJ2-5 many TRBV15 .
CASNGRGPGYTF TGTGCCAGCAACGGACGGGGGCCGGGCTACACCTTC TRBJ1-2 many TRBV7-8 .
CASSRAGPGDEQFF TGTGCCAGCTCACGAGCGGGCCCTGGGGATGAGCAGTTCTTC TRBJ2-1 . TRBV27 .
CASSLVTIAGGPYEQYF TGTGCCAGCAGTTTGGTCACGATAGCGGGAGGGCCTTACGAGCAGTACTTC TRBJ2-7 many TRBV12-3/TRBV12-4 TRBD2
CASSHPWETGELFF TGTGCCAGTAGTCACCCTTGGGAAACCGGGGAGCTGTTTTTT TRBJ2-2 . TRBV19 .
CASSLSDRGGYEQYF TGTGCCAGCAGCTTAAGCGACAGGGGTGGCTACGAGCAGTACTTC TRBJ2-7 many TRBV7-9 TRBD1
CASSLASGGDNEQFF TGTGCCAGCAGCTTGGCCTCAGGGGGTGACAATGAGCAGTTCTTC TRBJ2-1 few TRBV7-9 TRBD1
CASSNSGRGYEQYF TGCGCCAGCAGCAATAGCGGGAGGGGATACGAGCAGTACTTC TRBJ2-7 many TRBV5-1 TRBD2
CASRDRGLRETQYF TGTGCCAGCCGCGACAGGGGGTTAAGGGAGACCCAGTACTTC TRBJ2-5 . TRBV2 TRBD1
CASSPMTSGKYNEQFF TGTGCCAGCAGTCCCATGACTAGCGGGAAGTACAATGAGCAGTTCTTC TRBJ2-1 many TRBV28 TRBD2
CSASDSHNQPQHF TGCAGTGCTTCGGACAGTCACAATCAGCCCCAGCATTTT TRBJ1-5 many TRBV20-1 .
CASTVKAANSPLHF TGTGCCAGCACCGTAAAGGCAGCCAATTCACCCCTCCACTTT TRBJ1-6 many TRBV12-3/TRBV12-4 .
CASGPGTQQYF TGTGCCAGCGGTCCGGGGACCCAGCAGTACTTC TRBJ2-7 many TRBV6-1 .
CASSLGLRTDTQYF TGTGCCAGCAGTTTAGGACTACGCACAGATACGCAGTATTTT TRBJ2-3 many TRBV27 .
CASSQEGANYGELFF TGTGCCAGCAGCCAGGAGGGGGCTAATTACGGGGAGCTGTTTTTT TRBJ2-2 few TRBV3-1 .
CASSYLRTGGYEQYF TGTGCCAGCAGTTACCTCCGGACAGGGGGCTACGAGCAGTACTTC TRBJ2-7 . TRBV6-5 TRBD1
CARGVLAGGDNEQFF TGTGCCAGGGGGGTTCTAGCGGGAGGTGACAATGAGCAGTTCTTC TRBJ2-1 many TRBV2 TRBD2